Given below is one T cell receptor beta chain in context. This sample stems from a study of control samples from healthy donors and cancer patients. The CDR3 is 13 residues long. The ends were cut back, 5 bases at V and 5 bases at J, with 9 bases in the middle. Clones were read by immunoSEQ multiplex PCR, and TCRdb kept only the in-frame ones, dropping some. Among around 130,000 clones listed, about 90% were seen once. Sequenced sample: PBMCs. This chain links TRBV12-3 or TRBV12-4 with TRBJ1-4, with D possibly matching TRBD1 (5 bases). This receptor was identified in a man between 45 and 60 years old with head and neck cancer. CDR3 sequence reads: CASSGGVNEKLFF. In nucleotides, the CDR3 is TGTGCCAGCAGTGGGGGTGTAAATGAAAAACTGTTTTTT.